The present T cell receptor beta chain was sequenced within a study of neoadjuvant anti-PD-1 for oral cavity cancer. The study's findings and limits: Each response group had just a few patients in TCR analyses. Higher pretreatment blood Treg/Th17 ratios correlated with higher pretreatment blood and lower post-treatment tumor TCRbeta clonality.

As regards this clone: The antigen is unknown.

Noted time point: after neoadjuvant nivolumab, at surgical resection. The patients had HPV-negative, locally advanced oral cavity squamous cell carcinoma. PBMC libraries mostly used roughly 460 ng of input genomic DNA, with six replicates per sample. The repertoire was sequenced with immunoSEQ multiplex PCR; TCRdb's copy has only in-frame clones and lacks some. This sample has more than 11,000 clones, with approximately 77% found just once. The sequence came from a person aged 40 to 85 with oral cavity squamous cell carcinoma. Sequenced here: PBMCs, sampled after nivolumab (anti-PD-1) treatment.

The CDR3 nucleotides read TGTGCCAGCACCCAGGCACTAGTTAATTATGGCTACACCTTC. Its protein is CASTQALVNYGYTF. The chain uses TRBV6-6 and TRBJ1-2, with unresolved D. Per the germline V gene, CDR1 is MNHNY and CDR2 is SVGAGI (reference sequence). V was shortened by 7 bases and J by 5 bases, with 17 bases between the two germline ends. The CDR3 runs 14 residues.